This TCR beta chain was sequenced in a study of T cells in Graves' hyperthyroidism and ophthalmopathy (dated by TCRdb to 2018 to 2020). With regard to the full study: Peripheral blood was sampled at the time of initial diagnosis, prior to any treatment. To identify TCR V-J signatures that set the groups apart, the researchers used a discovery cohort of more than 95 patients, made up of roughly 40 with Graves' ophthalmopathy and approximately 57 with stable Graves' hyperthyroidism. Prospective prediction of ophthalmopathy was tested in an independent validation cohort of some 20 hyperthyroidism patients and 17 patients who later progressed to ophthalmopathy. For training and testing, the 100 or so patients in the discovery cohort were randomly divided in a 7:3 ratio. In addition, the study compared T-cell repertoires in thyroid tissue and in blood from five to seven Graves' hyperthyroidism patients. Following sampling, methimazole starting at 30 mg daily was given to hyperthyroidism patients, and high-dose intravenous methylprednisolone was given to ophthalmopathy patients. The paper reports TCR Vbeta CDR3 sequencing of approximately 140 peripheral blood samples: under 45 ophthalmopathy, under 80 hyperthyroidism and roughly 17 progressor patients.

The full study reports these points: Ophthalmopathy was separated from stable hyperthyroidism by a 13 V-J signature model, with about 88% sensitivity and 81% to 83% specificity obtained in cross-validation and 80%/75% obtained in testing. During validation, the model predicted progression to ophthalmopathy a median of around 6 months ahead of onset, with around 70% sensitivity and 72.22% specificity. Most expanded thyroid clonotypes (frequency above 0.001) were also found in blood, which suggests that blood repertoires may mirror thyroid immune responses. Sample size was not statistically predetermined, and investigators were not blinded to group allocation.

Cut back by 3 bases and 4 bases, the V and J ends lie 13 bases apart. There are 15 amino acids in the CDR3, from cysteine to phenylalanine inclusive. Solely the CDR3 DNA is kept, with 45 bases framed from the first base. The germline V gene gives CDR1 as MNHNS and CDR2 as SASEGT. Graves' hyperthyroidism was defined as stable when no progression to ophthalmopathy occurred over 18 months of follow-up. Hyperthyroidism patients were newly diagnosed, with disease duration under 2 months, and aged 18 to 65 years. Any patient with an uncontrolled infection, another autoimmune disease, pregnancy or lactation was excluded. Diagnoses relied on clinical symptoms, serum thyroxine and TRAb, thyroid ultrasound and orbital computed tomography. PBMCs were isolated from 7.5 to 10 ml of fresh peripheral blood by Ficoll-Paque density gradient centrifugation. Trizol reagent was used to extract total RNA, and RNA quality was then checked on an Agilent 2100 Bioanalyzer.

This clonotype was seen only a few times. This receptor's antigen is unknown. No base quality information exists; no much larger clone differs at one position. TCR beta CDR3 regions were amplified from RNA transcripts. For the first round of RT-PCR on the TCR CDR3, the HTBI primer set was used together with the Qiagen OneStep RT-PCR kit. The libraries were constructed in a second round of multiplex PCR and then size-selected and purified. Sequencing of the libraries was done on an Illumina HiSeq2000 using paired-end 100 bp reads. Turning to the authors' computational methods: Raw data were processed with SOAPnuke, discarding reads with adapters, uncalled bases, mean Phred below 15, or no exact constant-primer or identifier match. High-quality paired reads were merged with COPE v1.2.5, and unique nucleotide sequences were defined as clonotypes. MiTCR v1.1 was used to align clonotypes to the IMGT TRBV, TRBD and TRBJ reference segments. The analysis included only V-J combinations with a frequency above 0.0001, which together covered approximately 99% of the repertoires. A TCS score was defined as the ratio of F50 (clonal expansion) to E x V (chaos), with BLOSUM62-based TCRdist applied between CDR3 peptides within each V-J. Welch's t-statistics and random forest reduced roughly 500 V-J features to 13, which were used in a naive Bayes classifier (R e1071). TCRdb reprocessing: public reads trimmed at Q25 with fastp, clones called with MiXCR, in-frame beta chains kept. Rows are combined by CDR3 protein, so each entry shows the most common genes and DNA. TCRdb, not the original authors, processed these V and J calls. Here the sample has around 620,000 distinct CDR3 sequences; roughly 15% occur a single time. Of the sample, 3.8% falls within the top ten clones.

The TCR originated in a young woman with Graves' hyperthyroidism. The chain uses TRBV6-1 and TRBJ2-1, with TRBD2 tentatively as D gene (5 bases match). Sequencing was done on a sample of blood. The DNA is as follows: TGTGCCAGCAGTGATAGCGTCCATACTTACAATGAGCAGTTCTTC. Its protein product is CASSDSVHTYNEQFF.